This T cell receptor (beta chain) was sequenced during a study of technical replicates of blood from several donors (dated by TCRdb to about 2017). The library was prepared using the immunoSEQ multiplex PCR assay. TCRdb carries this immuneACCESS record with in-frame sequences only. Its versions omit some clonotypes, under half of them owing to an unresolved V gene in the studies checked, with the rest unexplained. For this sample there are roughly 70,000 clones; 93% appear just once. The ten largest clones take up about 0.26% of the sample. As for this clone: Its specific antigen is unknown. One base away there is no much larger clone; base qualities are not given.

The CDR3 measures 13 amino acids from cysteine to phenylalanine. The retained sequence is limited to the CDR3, 39 bases, with the frame set at the first base. Trimming takes 2 bases from V and 6 bases from J, and the germline ends sit 8 bases apart. CDR1 is given as SEHNR and CDR2 as FQNEAQ, both from the germline V gene (reference sequence). This receptor was identified in a human donor in good health. Specimen: T cells isolated from PBMCs. Recombination linked TRBV7-9 to TRBJ2-1; TRBD1 might be the D gene, on 5 matching bases. The CDR3 in this case is CASSLWTFNEQFF. The nucleotide sequence is TGTGCCAGCAGCTTATGGACATTCAATGAGCAGTTCTTC.